The T cell receptor (beta chain) described here comes from a study of T cell changes during pregnancy in multiple sclerosis. This CDR3 is built from 15 residues. Germline V gene data show CDR1 as LGHNA and CDR2 as YSLEER. J was trimmed by 6 bases and V by 0 bases; bases with no gene match: 5. Repertoires were generated with immunoSEQ multiplex PCR, while TCRdb's copy carries only in-frame clones and drops some. In the table there are about 79,000 clones, about 93% of which are singletons. Sample: CD4+ T cells from peripheral blood mononuclear cells, taken in the second trimester of pregnancy. This receptor was obtained from a female donor with multiple sclerosis, enrolled in a pregnancy study. This chain joins TRBV4-3 and TRBJ1-2; 9 positions agree with TRBD1. The CDR3 DNA reads TGCGCCAGCAGCCAAGATCTCACAGGGGGCGATGGCTACACCTTC. It translates to CASSQDLTGGDGYTF.